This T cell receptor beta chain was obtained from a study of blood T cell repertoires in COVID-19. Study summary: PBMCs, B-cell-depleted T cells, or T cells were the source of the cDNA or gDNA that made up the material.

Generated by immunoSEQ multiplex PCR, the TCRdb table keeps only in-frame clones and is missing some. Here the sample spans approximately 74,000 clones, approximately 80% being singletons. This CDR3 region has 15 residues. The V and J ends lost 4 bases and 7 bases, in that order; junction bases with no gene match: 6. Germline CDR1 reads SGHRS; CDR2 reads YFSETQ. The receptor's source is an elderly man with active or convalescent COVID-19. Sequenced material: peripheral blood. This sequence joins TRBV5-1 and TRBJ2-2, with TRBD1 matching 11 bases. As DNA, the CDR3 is TGCGCCAGCAGCCCAAGGACAGGGGGCGACGGGGAGCTGTTTTTT. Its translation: CASSPRTGGDGELFF.